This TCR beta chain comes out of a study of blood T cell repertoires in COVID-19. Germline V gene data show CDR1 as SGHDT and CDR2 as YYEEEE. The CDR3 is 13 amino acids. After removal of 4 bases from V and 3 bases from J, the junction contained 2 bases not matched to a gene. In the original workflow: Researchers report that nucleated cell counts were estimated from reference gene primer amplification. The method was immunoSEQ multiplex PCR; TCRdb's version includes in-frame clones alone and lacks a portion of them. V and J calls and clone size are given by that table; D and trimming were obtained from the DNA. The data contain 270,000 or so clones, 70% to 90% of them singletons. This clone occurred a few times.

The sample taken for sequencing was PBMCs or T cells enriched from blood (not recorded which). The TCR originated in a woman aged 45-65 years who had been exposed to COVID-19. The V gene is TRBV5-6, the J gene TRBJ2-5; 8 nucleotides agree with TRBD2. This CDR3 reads CASSTSGKETQYF. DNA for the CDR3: TGTGCCAGCAGCACTAGCGGAAAAGAGACCCAGTACTTC.